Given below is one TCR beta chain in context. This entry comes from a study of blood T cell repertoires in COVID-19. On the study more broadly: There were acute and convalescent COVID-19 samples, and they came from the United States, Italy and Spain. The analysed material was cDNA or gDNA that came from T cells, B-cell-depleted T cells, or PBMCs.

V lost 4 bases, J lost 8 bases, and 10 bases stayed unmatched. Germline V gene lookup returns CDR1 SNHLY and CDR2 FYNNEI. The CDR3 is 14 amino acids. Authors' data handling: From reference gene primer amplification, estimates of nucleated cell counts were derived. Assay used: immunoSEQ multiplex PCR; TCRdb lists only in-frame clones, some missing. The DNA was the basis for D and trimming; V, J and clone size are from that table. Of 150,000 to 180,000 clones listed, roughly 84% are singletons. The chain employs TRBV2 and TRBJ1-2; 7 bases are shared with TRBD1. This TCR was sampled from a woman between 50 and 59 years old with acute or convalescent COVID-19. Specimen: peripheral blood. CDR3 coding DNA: TGTGCCAGCAGTGCTTTTGAGGGGGCGCCGGGCTACACCTTC. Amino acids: CASSAFEGAPGYTF.